The T cell receptor beta chain under discussion was sequenced for a study of T cell changes during pregnancy in multiple sclerosis. Data came from immunoSEQ multiplex PCR; TCRdb stores just in-frame clones and leaves some out. The sample includes around 39,000 clones, about 92% of them seen just once. This CDR3 region has 13 residues. V was clipped by 1 base and J by 4 bases, with 8 bases between them. CDR1 is SGHRS, CDR2 YFSETQ, per germline. Material for sequencing was PBMCs (not recorded whether the cells were cultured). The TCR sequence derives from a female donor with multiple sclerosis, enrolled in a pregnancy study. The chain has TRBV5-1 and TRBJ1-1; D uncertain. CDR3 sequence reads: CASSLTTITEAFF. The CDR3 bases are TGCGCCAGCAGCTTGACAACGATCACTGAAGCTTTCTTT.